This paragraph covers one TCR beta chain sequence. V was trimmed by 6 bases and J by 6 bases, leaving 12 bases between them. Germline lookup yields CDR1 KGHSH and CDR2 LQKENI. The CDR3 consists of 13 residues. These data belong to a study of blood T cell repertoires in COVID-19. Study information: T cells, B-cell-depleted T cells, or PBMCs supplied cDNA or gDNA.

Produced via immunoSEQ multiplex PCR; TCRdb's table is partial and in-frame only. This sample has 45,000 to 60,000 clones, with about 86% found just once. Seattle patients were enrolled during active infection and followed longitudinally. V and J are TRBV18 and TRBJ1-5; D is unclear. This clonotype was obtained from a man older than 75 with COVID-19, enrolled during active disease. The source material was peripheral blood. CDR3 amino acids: CASSPSNSQPQHF. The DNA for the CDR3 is TGTGCCAGCTCCCCCTCAAACAGTCAGCCCCAGCATTTT.